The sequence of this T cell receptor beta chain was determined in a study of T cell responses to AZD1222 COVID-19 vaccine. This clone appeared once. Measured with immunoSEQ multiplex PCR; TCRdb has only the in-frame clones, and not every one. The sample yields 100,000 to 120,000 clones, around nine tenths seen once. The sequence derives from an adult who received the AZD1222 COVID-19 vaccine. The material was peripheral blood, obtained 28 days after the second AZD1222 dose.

DNA for the CDR3: TGCGCCAGCAGCTTGGCCTTTTCAGGGACAGGGCGCCGCGAGCAGTTCTTC. Residues: CASSLAFSGTGRREQFF. The chain is built from TRBV5-1 and TRBJ2-1, with 9 bases fitting TRBD1. The CDR3 is made up of 17 amino acids. Germline CDR1 is SGHRS and CDR2 is YFSETQ. J was trimmed by 10 bases and V by 0 bases; bases with no gene match: 14.